This entry concerns a single T cell receptor beta chain. Antigen unknown. Time point described: approximately nine-day in vitro stimulation with candidate neoantigen peptide 5. Every patient had mismatch repair deficiency by PCR or immunohistochemistry. Each of seven or eight ELISpot-reactive candidate peptides was used for roughly 10-day stimulation. The protocol was immunoSEQ multiplex PCR, while the TCRdb copy is restricted to in-frame clones and leaves out a portion. The sample lists over 14,000 clones, around 80% occurring once. These data originate in a study of PD-1 blockade in mismatch repair-deficient tumors. The CDR3 spans 17 residues. Germline V gives CDR1 SGHTS, CDR2 YDEGEE. Trimming removed 4 bases at V and 0 bases at J, with 17 bases between. Findings of the study overall: Rapid post-treatment expansion, then contraction, generally preceding radiologic response, marked tumor-resident clones.

This clonotype was obtained from an adult with mismatch repair-deficient cancer. The chain uses TRBV5-8 and TRBJ2-4; no reliable D call. The input for sequencing was cells cultured in vitro, taken from a patient treated with pembrolizumab. The CDR3 nucleotides read TGTGCCAGCAGCCCCCGGTCAAAGAAGTTAGCCAAAAACATTCAGTACTTC. Translation: CASSPRSKKLAKNIQYF.